These 7 T cell receptor beta chains were sequenced from one sample in a study of T-cell reconstitution after alpha-beta-depleted transplantation in children. A library of TCRbeta sequences, prepared with unique molecular identifiers, was generated. MiXCR, applied by TCRdb to the PCR reads, yields one record per CDR3 protein. This sample yields about 900,000 distinct CDR3 sequences, of which 25% to 30% are seen a single time; roughly 31% belongs to the top ten. Material: PBMCs, mostly from graft donor cells, obtained 360 days after TCRalphabeta/CD19-depleted stem cell transplant. The receptors shown here come from a boy younger than two who had a stem cell transplant for SCID, so the T cells may come from the graft donor.

This clonotype was seen at least ten times. J is TRBJ2-1 and V is TRBV11-2; TRBD2 might be the D (5 bases). The CDR3 is made up of 18 amino acids. The V gene lost 0 bases and the J gene lost 2 bases, with 17 bases spanning the gap. CDR1 is SGHAT, CDR2 FQNNGV, per germline. CDR3 protein: CASSLDSPDSEAYNEQFF. The CDR3 DNA reads as TGTGCCAGCAGCTTAGATTCCCCGGATAGCGAGGCCTACAATGAGCAGTTCTTC.

In this sample, this clonotype turned up a few times. The V and J genes are TRBV7-9 and TRBJ2-1, with D maybe TRBD2 (5 bases). From germline, CDR1 is SEHNR and CDR2 FQNEAQ (reference sequence). Trimming removed 3 bases from V and 5 bases from J, with 8 bases in between. CDR3 length: 13 residues. CDR3 DNA sequence: TGTGCCAGCAGCTTTGAGGGCGACAATGAGCAGTTCTTC. Its protein product is CASSFEGDNEQFF. Variable domain in full (rest from reference TRBV7-9 and TRBJ2-1): DTGVSQNPRHKITKRGQNVTFRCDPISEHNRLYWYRQTLGQGPEFLTYFQNEAQLEKSRLLSDRFSAERPKGSFSTLEIQRTEQGDSAMYLCASSFEGDNEQFFGPGTRLTVL.

The V and J genes are TRBV29-1 and TRBJ2-1; 7 nucleotides agree with TRBD1. The CDR3 is 15 residues long. The trim removed 7 bases at V and 8 bases at J, leaving 17 bases unmatched. Germline CDR1 SQVTM, CDR2 ANQGSEA. CDR3 DNA: TGCAGCGCGCCCGGCCCAGGGACAGTCGCCGATGAGCAGTTCTTC. It is translated as CSAPGPGTVADEQFF.

The rearrangement joins TRBV5-1 to TRBJ2-5, with 9 bases that match TRBD2. With 5 bases clipped from V and 4 bases from J, the junction kept 3 bases outside the gene matches. Germline CDR1 reads SGHRS; CDR2 reads YFSETQ. The CDR3 extends over 13 amino acids. The CDR3 coding sequence is TGCGCCAGCAGGGAGGGACTAGCAGAGACCCAGTACTTC. This sequence encodes CASREGLAETQYF.

This clonotype showed up just a few times. V gene TRBV20-1 combines with J gene TRBJ2-1; a weak D match, TRBD2 (6 bases). CDR3 length: 12 residues. Germline assignment: CDR1 DFQATT and CDR2 SNEGSKA (reference sequence). The V end lost 6 bases, the J end lost 8 bases, and 14 bases lay between the germline ends. The CDR3 is CSAGGGVDEQFF. CDR3 coding DNA: TGCAGTGCGGGCGGCGGGGTGGATGAGCAGTTCTTC.

The V call is TRBV12-3 or TRBV12-4, the J call TRBJ2-6, with 10 bases matching TRBD1. Germline trimming cut 7 bases from V and 4 bases from J; bases unmatched to any gene: 10. There are 17 residues in the CDR3. CDR3 DNA sequence: TGTGCCAGCACCCAGGACAGGGGGGAGTGGGGGGCCAACGTCCTGACTTTC. This gives the protein CASTQDRGEWGANVLTF.

J is TRBJ2-7 and V is TRBV5-4, with 7 bases matching TRBD2. The CDR3 extends over 17 amino acids. V trimming: 0 bases; J trimming: 3 bases; junction bases outside the gene matches: 12. CDR1 is SGHNT and CDR2 is YYREEE in the germline V gene (reference sequence). The CDR3 sequence: CASSLALLRGVGYEQYF. For the CDR3, the DNA is TGTGCCAGCAGCTTGGCCCTCCTACGGGGGGTTGGCTACGAGCAGTACTTC.